The 32 T cell receptor beta chains given below trace back to one sample, sequenced in a study of Ad26.COV2.S vaccination and SARS-CoV-2 variants. Treatment in this sample: some 20 received Ad26.COV2.S at low or high dose, single or two shots; several received placebo; per-sample allocation not given. Specimens were obtained on day 63 following the first vaccine or placebo injection. The assay was immunoSEQ multiplex PCR, and TCRdb's table has in-frame clones only and misses some. The sample carries over 400,000 clones, approximately 90% recorded once. The input for sequencing was peripheral blood, taken in a trial of Ad26.COV2.S vaccine versus placebo. These receptors were obtained from a person aged 18-60 years who received the Ad26.COV2.S COVID-19 vaccine or a placebo.

This chain links TRBV14 with TRBJ1-2, with D uncertain. Germline V lookup: CDR1 SGHDN, CDR2 FVKESK. This CDR3 is 14 amino acids long. Trimming left V 1 base short and J 5 bases short, with 11 bases between. The CDR3 nucleotides are TGTGCCAGCAGCCAAGGATCTAAACCGTATGGCTACACCTTC. This sequence encodes CASSQGSKPYGYTF.

The chain employs TRBV28 and TRBJ1-2, with D unclear. Trimming took off 5 bases at V and 2 bases at J, with 12 bases between the two ends. This CDR3 comprises 14 residues. The germline gives CDR1 MDHEN, CDR2 SYDVKM. CDR3 nucleotide sequence: TGTGCCAGCAGTGTGACCCCGACAAACTATGGCTACACCTTC. It is translated as CASSVTPTNYGYTF.

The chain recombines TRBV4-3 with TRBJ1-3, with unresolved D. The length of the CDR3 is 15 residues. The V gene's germline CDR1 is LGHNA and CDR2 YSLEER. The V gene lost 0 bases and the J gene lost 2 bases, with 8 bases spanning the gap. The CDR3 here is CASSQDAVAGNTIYF. In DNA form, the CDR3 reads TGCGCCAGCAGCCAAGATGCAGTAGCTGGAAACACCATATATTTT.

This rearrangement joins TRBV27 to TRBJ2-7, with 9 bases fitting TRBD1. This CDR3 contains 18 residues. Unmatched junction bases numbered 18, after V lost 9 bases and J lost 0 bases. Per the germline V gene, CDR1 is MNHEY and CDR2 is SMNVEV (reference sequence). CDR3 DNA sequence: TGTGCCAGGGACCACAGGGGGCCGCCCTTATTAAGCTCCTACGAGCAGTACTTC. Translation gives CARDHRGPPLLSSYEQYF.

V and J are TRBV4-1 and TRBJ1-1, with 7 bases matching TRBD1. The CDR3 length is 16 residues. Germline V lookup: CDR1 MGHRA, CDR2 YSYEKL. The trim removed 4 bases at V and 6 bases at J, leaving 14 bases unmatched. CDR3 in amino acids: CASSPVPLDRVPEAFF. The CDR3 DNA sequence: TGCGCCAGCAGCCCTGTACCACTCGACAGGGTGCCTGAAGCTTTCTTT.

The rearrangement joins TRBV7-2 to TRBJ2-7; 7 positions match TRBD1. J gave up 4 bases and V 2 bases, and 8 bases lay outside the gene matches. The CDR3 runs to 15 residues. Germline V lookup: CDR1 SGHTA, CDR2 FQGNSA. The CDR3 loop is CASSLNRGLIYEQYF. CDR3 nucleotide sequence: TGTGCCAGCAGCTTAAATAGGGGGCTGATATACGAGCAGTACTTC.

The rearrangement joins TRBV6-2 or TRBV6-3 to TRBJ1-4, with D tentatively TRBD1 (6 bases). Trimming took off 4 bases at V and 7 bases at J, with 13 bases between the two ends. Germline assignment: CDR1 MNHEY and CDR2 SVGEGT. The CDR3 extends over 14 amino acids. The CDR3 region is CASSSDRPSEKLFF. The DNA for the CDR3 is TGTGCCAGCAGTTCCGACAGGCCCTCTGAAAAACTGTTTTTT.

The chain has TRBV3-1 (or the pseudogene TRBV3-2) and TRBJ2-2; 9 bases map to TRBD1. Germline V CDR1 and CDR2: LGHDT, YNNKEL (reference sequence). This CDR3 is 17 amino acids long. J gave up 7 bases and V 0 bases, and 9 bases lay outside the gene matches. The CDR3 sequence is CASSQDRGQGRLGELFF. The CDR3 bases are TGTGCCAGCAGCCAAGATAGGGGACAGGGTAGACTCGGGGAGCTGTTTTTT.

The gene calls are TRBV7-2 and TRBJ1-4, with TRBD1 identical over 9 bases. The germline gives CDR1 SGHTA, CDR2 FQGNSA. The CDR3 has 15 residues. The V gene end was trimmed by 1 base and the J gene end by 6 bases; junction bases not matched to a gene: 3. The DNA of the CDR3 is TGTGCCAGCAGCTTAGGGGGGACAGGGTATGAAAAACTGTTTTTT. Protein: CASSLGGTGYEKLFF. The complete variable domain, with remaining parts taken from reference TRBV7-2 and TRBJ1-4, reads GAGVSQSPSNKVTEKGKDVELRCDPISGHTALYWYRQSLGQGLEFLIYFQGNSAPDKSGLPSDRFSAERTGGSVSTLTIQRTQQEDSAVYLCASSLGGTGYEKLFFGSGTQLSVL.

The rearrangement uses TRBV13 and TRBJ1-6; 7 bases fit TRBD1. The V and J ends lost 2 bases and 5 bases, in that order; junction bases with no gene match: 6. There are 16 residues in the CDR3. Germline V gene data show CDR1 as PRHDT and CDR2 as FYEKMQ (reference sequence). The CDR3 loop is CASSLTGQLNNSPLHF. The CDR3 DNA reads TGTGCCAGCAGCTTAACGGGACAGCTAAATAATTCACCCCTCCACTTT.

The chain recombines TRBV15 with TRBJ1-5; no reliable D call. The V gene's germline CDR1 is LNHNV and CDR2 YYDKDF (reference sequence). The V gene lost 0 bases and the J gene lost 7 bases, with 31 bases spanning the gap. The CDR3 runs to 21 residues. The CDR3 region is CATSRDNLPLYVSGNGQPQHF. Written as DNA, the CDR3 is TGTGCCACCAGCAGAGATAACTTGCCGCTGTACGTAAGCGGAAATGGACAGCCCCAGCATTTT.

This sequence joins TRBV7-9 and TRBJ1-6; weak D call: TRBD1 (6 bases). Germline V lookup: CDR1 SEHNR, CDR2 FQNEAQ (reference sequence). V was cut by 5 bases and J by 2 bases, with 10 bases left in between. This CDR3 spans 15 amino acids. CDR3 sequence: CASSGRDTYNSPLHF. The DNA for the CDR3 is TGTGCCAGCAGCGGACGGGACACCTATAATTCACCCCTCCACTTT. Full variable domain (remainder filled in from reference TRBV7-9 and TRBJ1-6): DTGVSQNPRHKITKRGQNVTFRCDPISEHNRLYWYRQTLGQGPEFLTYFQNEAQLEKSRLLSDRFSAERPKGSFSTLEIQRTEQGDSAMYLCASSGRDTYNSPLHFGNGTRLTVT.

Turning to this clone: An end of the junction differs from the germline gene, which may be a read error. This chain connects TRBV11-2 to TRBJ2-3; 12 nucleotides match TRBD2. CDR3 size: 17 residues. In germline, CDR1 is SGHAT, CDR2 FQNNGV. The DNA of the CDR3 is TGTGCCAGCACCTTATTTTCTAGCGGGGGGGGCACAGATACGCAGTATTTT. This gives the protein CASTLFSSGGGTDTQYF. The full variable domain, its missing parts supplied by reference TRBV11-2 and TRBJ2-3, is EAGVAQSPRYKIIEKRQSVAFWCNPISGHATLYWYQQILGQGPKLLIQFQNNGVVDDSQLPKDRFSAERLKGVDSTLKIQPAKLEDSAVYLCASTLFSSGGGTDTQYFGPGTRLTVL.

The CDR3 sequence is CAISDGYNSPLHF. CDR3 sequence (DNA): TGTGCCATCAGTGACGGCTATAATTCACCCCTCCACTTT. The genes are TRBV10-3 and TRBJ1-6; D ambiguous. The V gene's germline CDR1 is ENHRY and CDR2 SYGVKD. The V gene lost 3 bases and the J gene lost 3 bases, with 3 bases spanning the gap. This CDR3 region has 13 residues.

As concerns this clone: Germline and junction disagree at one end, which may indicate a read error. The chain joins TRBV6-5 to TRBJ2-3; maybe TRBD2 (6 bases). CDR3 size: 13 residues. In germline, CDR1 is MNHEY, CDR2 SVGAGI. The CDR3 reads CASGGSSIDTQYF. The CDR3 bases are TGTGCCAGCGGAGGGTCTAGCATAGATACGCAGTATTTT.

This chain links TRBV11-2 with TRBJ1-2; D not resolved. Germline CDR1 SGHAT, CDR2 FQNNGV. This CDR3 has 15 residues. The V and J ends lost 1 base and 4 bases respectively, with 13 bases between them. In nucleotides, the CDR3 is TGTGCCAGCAGCTTAGGGTTCCGAGGAAGCTATGGCTACACCTTC. Translated, it gives CASSLGFRGSYGYTF. The full variable domain, rest sourced from reference TRBV11-2 and TRBJ1-2, is EAGVAQSPRYKIIEKRQSVAFWCNPISGHATLYWYQQILGQGPKLLIQFQNNGVVDDSQLPKDRFSAERLKGVDSTLKIQPAKLEDSAVYLCASSLGFRGSYGYTFGSGTRLTVV.

V is TRBV6-2 or TRBV6-3 and J is TRBJ2-7; unclear D gene. CDR3 length: 14 amino acids. Germline V gene lookup returns CDR1 MNHEY and CDR2 SVGEGT. V was trimmed by 1 base and J by 1 base, leaving 8 bases between them. The CDR3 sequence is CASSYFQVSYEQYF. The CDR3 region has the DNA TGTGCCAGCAGTTACTTCCAGGTTTCCTACGAGCAGTACTTC.

The chain combines TRBV7-2 with TRBJ1-2, with D tentatively TRBD1 (6 bases). The V gene's germline CDR1 is SGHTA and CDR2 FQGNSA. Trimming removed 5 bases from V and 5 bases from J, with 15 bases in between. CDR3 length: 14 amino acids. CDR3 nucleotide sequence: TGTGCCAGCAGCCCCCAAGGACAGCGATATGGCTACACCTTC. It yields the protein CASSPQGQRYGYTF.

This clone appeared once. CDR3: CASSADLGQLGNTIYF. Written as DNA, the CDR3 is TGTGCCAGCAGCGCGGACTTGGGACAGCTTGGAAACACCATATATTTT. The V gene is TRBV9, the J gene TRBJ1-3; 7 bases line up with TRBD1. V lost 3 bases to trimming and J lost 3 bases; unmatched junction nucleotides: 9. Germline CDR1 and CDR2: SGDLS and YYNGEE. CDR3 length: 16 amino acids. The full variable domain, rest sourced from reference TRBV9 and TRBJ1-3, is DSGVTQTPKHLITATGQRVTLRCSPRSGDLSVYWYQQSLDQGLQFLIQYYNGEERAKGNILERFSAQQFPDLHSELNLSSLELGDSALYFCASSADLGQLGNTIYFGEGSWLTVV.

The chain recombines TRBV10-3 with TRBJ1-6; 7 positions agree with TRBD1. Germline CDR1 ENHRY, CDR2 SYGVKD. CDR3 length: 15 residues. With 8 bases clipped from V and 7 bases from J, the junction kept 11 bases outside the gene matches. The CDR3 is CAISRDGDSNSPLHF. The DNA of the CDR3 is TGTGCCATCTCCAGAGACGGGGACAGCAATTCACCCCTCCACTTT.

The chain combines TRBV19 with TRBJ2-1, with 8 bases that match TRBD1. This CDR3 has 14 amino acids. Germline V lookup: CDR1 LNHDA, CDR2 SQIVND (reference sequence). With V trimmed by 7 bases and J by 1 base, 3 bases remained unmatched. The CDR3 protein is CASNQGASYNEQFF. The CDR3 DNA follows: TGTGCCAGTAATCAGGGGGCATCCTACAATGAGCAGTTCTTC.

The V and J genes are TRBV9 and TRBJ2-7; D remains ambiguous. V gave up 0 bases and J gave up 4 bases, with 8 bases separating them. Germline V CDR1 and CDR2: SGDLS, YYNGEE. CDR3 length: 13 residues. The CDR3 reads CASSVGQEYEQYF. The CDR3 nucleotides are TGTGCCAGCAGCGTAGGTCAGGAATACGAGCAGTACTTC.

The gene calls are TRBV7-9 and TRBJ2-7, with D perhaps being TRBD1 or TRBD2 (5 bases each). Germline-derived CDR1 and CDR2 are SEHNR and FQNEAQ (reference sequence). V was clipped by 1 base and J by 2 bases, with 15 bases between them. The CDR3 consists of 16 residues. The CDR3 region is CASSLGVGVRAYEQYF. The DNA of the CDR3 is TGTGCCAGCAGCTTAGGGGTGGGGGTTCGGGCCTACGAGCAGTACTTC.

The gene calls are TRBV5-4 and TRBJ1-1; 9 bases fit TRBD1. V shed 5 bases and J 7 bases; nucleotides not matched to a gene: 15. Germline CDR1 and CDR2: SGHNT and YYREEE (reference sequence). CDR3 size: 16 residues. For the CDR3, the DNA is TGTGCCAGCAGGTCCGGGACAGGGACCGTTTGGGGTGAAGCTTTCTTT. The encoded protein is CASRSGTGTVWGEAFF.

This chain's CDR3 is CASSPRTGSNYGYTF. DNA of the CDR3: TGTGCCAGCAGTCCGAGGACAGGGTCTAACTATGGCTACACCTTC. The chain joins TRBV6-1 to TRBJ1-2; the match to TRBD1 covers 8 bases. The CDR3 is made up of 15 amino acids. CDR1 and CDR2 (germline): MNHNS, SASEGT. The V and J ends lost 5 bases and 0 bases, in that order; junction bases with no gene match: 5.

The chain combines TRBV2 with TRBJ1-1, with TRBD1 identical over 7 bases. The CDR3 totals 15 residues. V was clipped by 3 bases and J by 1 base; unmatched bases: 5. Germline CDR1 reads SNHLY; CDR2 reads FYNNEI. The CDR3 here is CASSDPGQSNTEAFF. DNA for the CDR3: TGTGCCAGCAGTGACCCGGGACAGTCGAACACTGAAGCTTTCTTT.

The chain links TRBV9 to TRBJ2-5; either TRBD1 or TRBD2 may fit D (6 bases each). V was cut by 2 bases and J by 2 bases, with 16 bases left in between. This CDR3 has 16 amino acids. CDR1 and CDR2 from the germline V gene are SGDLS and YYNGEE. CDR3 protein: CASSVKSQGRQETQYF. DNA for the CDR3: TGTGCCAGCAGCGTTAAAAGTCAGGGGAGGCAAGAGACCCAGTACTTC.

This clone was detected only once. The chain joins TRBV24-1 to TRBJ2-3; tentative D call: TRBD2 (6 bases). The CDR3 runs to 16 residues. The V end lost 4 bases, the J end lost 10 bases, and 23 bases lay between the germline ends. The germline gives CDR1 KGHDR, CDR2 SFDVKD. The CDR3 loop is CATSDETRTAQVSQYF. CDR3 nucleotides: TGTGCCACCAGTGACGAGACTAGGACCGCTCAAGTCTCGCAGTATTTT.

The J gene is TRBJ2-7, the V gene TRBV27; unclear D gene. CDR1 and CDR2 (germline): MNHEY, SMNVEV (reference sequence). The V gene lost 0 bases and the J gene lost 2 bases, with 11 bases spanning the gap. The CDR3 extends over 15 amino acids. CDR3: CASSLSVTYAYEQYF. CDR3 sequence (DNA): TGTGCCAGCAGTTTATCGGTTACATACGCCTACGAGCAGTACTTC.

V and J are TRBV4-3 and TRBJ2-2; D possibly corresponds to TRBD1 (6 bases). V lost 0 bases and J 4 bases, leaving 15 bases between the germline ends. The CDR3 has 17 residues. Germline CDR1 LGHNA, CDR2 YSLEER. CDR3 protein: CASSQDPGETVTGELFF. In DNA form, the CDR3 reads TGCGCCAGCAGCCAAGATCCAGGGGAAACGGTCACCGGGGAGCTGTTTTTT.

This clone was seen once. The V gene is TRBV29-1, the J gene TRBJ2-7; 11 bases match TRBD2. The V gene's germline CDR1 is SQVTM and CDR2 ANQGSEA. The CDR3 extends over 15 amino acids. V shed 6 bases, J shed 3 bases, and the junction held 10 bases outside the gene matches. This CDR3 is CSVHLTSGGRYEQYF. CDR3 nucleotide sequence: TGCAGCGTGCATCTAACTAGCGGGGGCCGCTACGAGCAGTACTTC.

The chain has TRBV11-3 and TRBJ2-3; D is uncertain. This CDR3 region has 15 residues. V shed 5 bases and J shed 6 bases, with 18 bases lying between them. Germline loops: CDR1 SGHNT, CDR2 YENEEA. CDR3 in amino acids: CASSQDGPPLDTQYF. The CDR3 coding sequence is TGTGCCAGCAGCCAGGACGGACCACCTCTTGATACGCAGTATTTT. The whole variable domain, filled in from reference TRBV11-3 and TRBJ2-3, reads EAGVVQSPRYKIIEKKQPVAFWCNPISGHNTLYWYLQNLGQGPELLIRYENEEAVDDSQLPKDRFSAERLKGVDSTLKIQPAELGDSAVYLCASSQDGPPLDTQYFGPGTRLTVL.